This is a list of T cell receptor beta chains from one sample in a study of STAT5B mutations in CD4+ large granular lymphocyte leukemia. Method: immunoSEQ multiplex PCR; TCRdb's copy keeps in-frame clones and lacks some. The repertoire consists of around 8,900 clones, with under 90% occurring once and the leading ten covering roughly 50%. Sequencing used PBMCs. The receptors were gathered from an older woman with CD4+ T-cell large granular lymphocyte leukemia. CDR3s include the opening cysteine and the closing phenylalanine or tryptophan. D genes are given only for firm matches.

d_call | j_call | v_call | cdr3_aa | cdr3_nt
- | TRBJ2-3 | TRBV5-5 | CASSLERGWNTDTQYF | TGTGCCAGCAGCTTGGAACGGGGGTGGAACACAGATACGCAGTATTTT
TRBD1 | TRBJ1-2 | TRBV9 | CASSDRRTGAFYGYTF | TGTGCCAGCAGCGACAGGCGGACAGGGGCATTCTATGGCTACACCTTC
TRBD1 | TRBJ1-2 | TRBV14 | CASSQAATGGRGYTF | TGTGCCAGCAGCCAAGCAGCGACAGGGGGACGGGGCTACACCTTC
- | TRBJ1-4 | TRBV4-1 | CASSQVARGGTNEKLFF | TGCGCCAGCAGCCAAGTCGCCCGGGGGGGGACTAATGAAAAACTGTTTTTT
TRBD2 | TRBJ2-3 | TRBV7-2 | CASSFGLAGSDTQYF | TGTGCCAGCAGCTTTGGACTAGCGGGGTCAGATACGCAGTATTTT
- | TRBJ1-6 | TRBV11-2 | CASSLGAGSPLHF | TGTGCCAGCAGCCTGGGGGCCGGTTCACCCCTCCACTTT
- | TRBJ1-3 | TRBV6-1 | CASSEGQRTGNTIYF | TGTGCCAGCAGTGAAGGGCAGAGGACTGGAAACACCATATATTTT
- | TRBJ1-1 | TRBV5-8 | CASSLEAGITEAFF | TGTGCCAGCAGCTTGGAGGCGGGGATCACTGAAGCTTTCTTT